The T cell receptor beta chain under discussion was sequenced for a study of blood T cell repertoires in COVID-19. This CDR3 is built from 12 residues. CDR1 is WSHSY and CDR2 is SAAADI in the germline V gene. V shed 9 bases and J shed 3 bases, with 11 bases lying between them. The assay was immunoSEQ multiplex PCR, and TCRdb's table has in-frame clones only and misses some. The sample shows roughly 210,000 clones, 88% of them seen only once. The chain recombines TRBV10-2 with TRBJ1-1, with D possibly matching TRBD1 (5 bases). Sequencing was done on a sample of peripheral blood. This TCR was sampled from a man between 65 and 85 years old with acute or convalescent COVID-19. CDR3 region: CASQKGDTEAFF. The CDR3 coding sequence is TGCGCCAGTCAGAAAGGGGACACTGAAGCTTTCTTT.